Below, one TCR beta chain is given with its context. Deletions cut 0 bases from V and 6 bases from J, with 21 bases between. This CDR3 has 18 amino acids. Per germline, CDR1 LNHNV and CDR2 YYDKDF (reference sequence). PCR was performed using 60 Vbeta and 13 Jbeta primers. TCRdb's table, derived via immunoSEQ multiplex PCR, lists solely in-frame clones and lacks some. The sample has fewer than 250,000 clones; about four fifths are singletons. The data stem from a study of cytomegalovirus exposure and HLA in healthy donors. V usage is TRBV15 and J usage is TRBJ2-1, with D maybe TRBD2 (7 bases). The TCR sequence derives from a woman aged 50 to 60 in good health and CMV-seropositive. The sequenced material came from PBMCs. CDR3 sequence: CATSRESQQGGRRNEQFF. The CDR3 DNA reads TGTGCCACCAGCAGAGAGTCCCAACAGGGAGGGCGTCGCAATGAGCAGTTCTTC.